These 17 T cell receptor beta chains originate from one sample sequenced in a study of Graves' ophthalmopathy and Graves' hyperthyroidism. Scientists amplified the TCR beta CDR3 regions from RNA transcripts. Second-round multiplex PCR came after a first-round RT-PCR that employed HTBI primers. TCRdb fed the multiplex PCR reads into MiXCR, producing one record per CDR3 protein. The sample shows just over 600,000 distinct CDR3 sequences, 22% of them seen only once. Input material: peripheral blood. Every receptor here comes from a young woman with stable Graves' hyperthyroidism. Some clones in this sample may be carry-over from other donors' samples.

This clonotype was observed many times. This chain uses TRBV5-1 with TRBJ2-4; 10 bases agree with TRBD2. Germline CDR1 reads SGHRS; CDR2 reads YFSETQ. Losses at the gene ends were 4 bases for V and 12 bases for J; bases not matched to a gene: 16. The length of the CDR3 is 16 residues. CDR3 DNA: TGCGCCAGCAGCCCCGACGGGCTAGCGGGAGCAGTGGATCAGTACTTC. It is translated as CASSPDGLAGAVDQYF.

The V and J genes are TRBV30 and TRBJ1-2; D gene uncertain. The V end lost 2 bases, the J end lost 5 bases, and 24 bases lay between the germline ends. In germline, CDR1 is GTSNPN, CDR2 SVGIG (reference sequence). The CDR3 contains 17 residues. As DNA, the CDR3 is TGTGCCTGGAGTATCCTCGGGAAAGGAATAACTATGTATGGCTACACCTTC. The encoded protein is CAWSILGKGITMYGYTF.

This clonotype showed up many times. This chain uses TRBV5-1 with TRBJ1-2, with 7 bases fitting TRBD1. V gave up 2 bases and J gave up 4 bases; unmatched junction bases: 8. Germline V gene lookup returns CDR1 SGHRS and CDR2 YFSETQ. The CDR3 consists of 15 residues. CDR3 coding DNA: TGCGCCAGCAGCTTCGGAGGGGCAGGGGGCTATGGCTACACCTTC. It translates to CASSFGGAGGYGYTF.

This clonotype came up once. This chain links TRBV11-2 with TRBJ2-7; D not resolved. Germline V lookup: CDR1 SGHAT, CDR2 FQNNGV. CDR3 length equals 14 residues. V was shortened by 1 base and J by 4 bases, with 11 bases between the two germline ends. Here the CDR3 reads CASSLAFSPYEQYF. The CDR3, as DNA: TGTGCCAGCAGCTTAGCGTTTTCTCCGTACGAGCAGTACTTC.

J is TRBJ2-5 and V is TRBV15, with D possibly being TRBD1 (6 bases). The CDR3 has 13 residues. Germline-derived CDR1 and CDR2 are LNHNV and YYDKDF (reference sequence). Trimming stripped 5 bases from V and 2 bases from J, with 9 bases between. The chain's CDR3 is CATSGGQQETQYF. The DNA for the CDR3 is TGTGCCACCAGCGGAGGACAGCAAGAGACCCAGTACTTC.

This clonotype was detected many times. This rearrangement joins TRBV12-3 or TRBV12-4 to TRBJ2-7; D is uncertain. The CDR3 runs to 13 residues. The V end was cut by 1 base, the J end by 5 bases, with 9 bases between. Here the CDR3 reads CASSLVGWHEQYF. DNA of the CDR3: TGTGCCAGCAGTTTAGTAGGGTGGCACGAGCAGTACTTC.

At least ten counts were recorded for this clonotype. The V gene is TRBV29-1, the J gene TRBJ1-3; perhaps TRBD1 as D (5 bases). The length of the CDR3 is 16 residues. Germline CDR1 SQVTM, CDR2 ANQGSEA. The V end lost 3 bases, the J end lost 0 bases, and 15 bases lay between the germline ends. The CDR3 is CSVDPQETYSGNTIYF. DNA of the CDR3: TGCAGCGTTGATCCACAGGAAACTTACTCTGGAAACACCATATATTTT.

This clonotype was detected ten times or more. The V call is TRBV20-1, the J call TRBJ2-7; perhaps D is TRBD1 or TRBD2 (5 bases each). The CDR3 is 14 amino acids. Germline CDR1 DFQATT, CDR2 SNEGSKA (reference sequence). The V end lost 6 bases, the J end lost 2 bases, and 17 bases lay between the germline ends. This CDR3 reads CSAPILTGPYEQYF. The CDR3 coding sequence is TGCAGTGCCCCTATACTAACGGGACCCTACGAGCAGTACTTC.

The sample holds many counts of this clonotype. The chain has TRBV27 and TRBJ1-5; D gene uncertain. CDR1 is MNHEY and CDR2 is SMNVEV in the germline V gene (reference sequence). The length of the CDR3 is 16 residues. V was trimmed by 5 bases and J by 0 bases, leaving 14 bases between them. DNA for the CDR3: TGTGCCAGCAGTCGACATGGAGGGTATAGCAATCAGCCCCAGCATTTT. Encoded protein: CASSRHGGYSNQPQHF.

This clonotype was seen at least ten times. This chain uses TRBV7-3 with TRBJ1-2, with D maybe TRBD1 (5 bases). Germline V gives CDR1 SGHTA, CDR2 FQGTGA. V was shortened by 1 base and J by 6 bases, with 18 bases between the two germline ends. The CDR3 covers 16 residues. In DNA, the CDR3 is TGTGCCAGCAGCTTAAATGGCCAGGGCATGTGGGATGGCTACACCTTC. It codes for CASSLNGQGMWDGYTF.

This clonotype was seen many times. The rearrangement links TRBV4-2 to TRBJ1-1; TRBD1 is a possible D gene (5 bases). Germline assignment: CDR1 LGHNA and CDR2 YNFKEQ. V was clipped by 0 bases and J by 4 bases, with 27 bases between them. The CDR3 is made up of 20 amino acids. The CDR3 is CASSQDPGGVINVYSTEAFF. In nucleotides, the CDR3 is TGTGCCAGCAGCCAAGATCCCGGAGGGGTCATCAACGTCTACTCCACTGAAGCTTTCTTT.

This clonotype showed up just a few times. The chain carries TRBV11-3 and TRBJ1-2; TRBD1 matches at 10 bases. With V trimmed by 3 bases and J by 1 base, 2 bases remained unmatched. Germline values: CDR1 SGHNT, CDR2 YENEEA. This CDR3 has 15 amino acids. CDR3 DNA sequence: TGTGCCAGCAGCTTGGGACAGGGGTTTAACTATGGCTACACCTTC. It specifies CASSLGQGFNYGYTF. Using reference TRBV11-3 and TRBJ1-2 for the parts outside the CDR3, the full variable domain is EAGVVQSPRYKIIEKKQPVAFWCNPISGHNTLYWYLQNLGQGPELLIRYENEEAVDDSQLPKDRFSAERLKGVDSTLKIQPAELGDSAVYLCASSLGQGFNYGYTFGSGTRLTVV.

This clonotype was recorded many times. CDR3 coding DNA: TGTGCCAGCAGCTCCCGTCGAGACAGGAAGGAAGGTCTCCCTAACTATGGCTACACCTTC. Its protein product is CASSSRRDRKEGLPNYGYTF. The rearrangement uses TRBV21-1 and TRBJ1-2; the table's D call of TRBD1 was not tested on the DNA. TRBV21-1 is reported as a pseudogene. The CDR3 has 20 residues.

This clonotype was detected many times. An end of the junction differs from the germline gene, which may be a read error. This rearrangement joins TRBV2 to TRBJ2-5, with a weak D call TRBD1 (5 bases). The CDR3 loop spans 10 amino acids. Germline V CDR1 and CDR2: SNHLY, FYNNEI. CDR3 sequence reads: CASSGAGKDF. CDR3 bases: TGTGCCAGCAGTGGAGCAGGGAAGGACTTC.

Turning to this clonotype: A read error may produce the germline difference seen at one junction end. CDR3 loop: CASSERGDSNSHLHF. As DNA, the CDR3 is TGTGCCAGCTCCGAAAGGGGGGACAGTAATTCACACCTCCACTTT. V is TRBV2 and J is TRBJ1-6; 7 nucleotides line up with TRBD1. The CDR3 spans 15 residues. Germline lookup yields CDR1 SNHLY and CDR2 FYNNEI.

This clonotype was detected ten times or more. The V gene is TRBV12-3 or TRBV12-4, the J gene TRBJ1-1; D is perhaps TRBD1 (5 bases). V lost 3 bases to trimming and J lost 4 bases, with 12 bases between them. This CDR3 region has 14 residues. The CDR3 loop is CASSLIPGTTEAFF. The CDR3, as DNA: TGTGCCAGCAGTTTGATCCCAGGGACCACTGAAGCTTTCTTT.

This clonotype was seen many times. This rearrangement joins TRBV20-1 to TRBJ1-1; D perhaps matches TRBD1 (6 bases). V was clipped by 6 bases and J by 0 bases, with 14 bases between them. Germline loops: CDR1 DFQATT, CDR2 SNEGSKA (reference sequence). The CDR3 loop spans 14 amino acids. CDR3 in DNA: TGCAGTGCCAAACAGGGACAAGTGAACACTGAAGCTTTCTTT. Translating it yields CSAKQGQVNTEAFF.